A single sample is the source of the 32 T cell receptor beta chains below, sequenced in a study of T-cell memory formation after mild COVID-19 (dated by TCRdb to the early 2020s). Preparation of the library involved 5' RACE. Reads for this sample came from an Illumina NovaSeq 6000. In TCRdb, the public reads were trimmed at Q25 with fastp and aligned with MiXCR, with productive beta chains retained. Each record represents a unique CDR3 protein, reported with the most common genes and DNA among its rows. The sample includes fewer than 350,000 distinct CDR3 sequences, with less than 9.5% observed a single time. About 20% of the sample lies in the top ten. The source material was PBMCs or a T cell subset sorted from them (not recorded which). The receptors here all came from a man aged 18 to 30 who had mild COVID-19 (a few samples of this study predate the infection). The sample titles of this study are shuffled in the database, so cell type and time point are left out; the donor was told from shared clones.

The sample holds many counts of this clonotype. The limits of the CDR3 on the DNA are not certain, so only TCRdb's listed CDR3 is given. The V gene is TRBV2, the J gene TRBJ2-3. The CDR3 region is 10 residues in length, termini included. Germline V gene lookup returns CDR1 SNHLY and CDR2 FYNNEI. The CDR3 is CASILDTQYF.

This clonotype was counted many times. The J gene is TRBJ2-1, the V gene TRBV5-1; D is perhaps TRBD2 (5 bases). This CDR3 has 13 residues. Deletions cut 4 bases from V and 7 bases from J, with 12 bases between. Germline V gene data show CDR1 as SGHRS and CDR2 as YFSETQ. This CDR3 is CASSPLGGNEQFF. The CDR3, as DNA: TGCGCCAGCAGCCCCCTCGGAGGTAATGAGCAGTTCTTC.

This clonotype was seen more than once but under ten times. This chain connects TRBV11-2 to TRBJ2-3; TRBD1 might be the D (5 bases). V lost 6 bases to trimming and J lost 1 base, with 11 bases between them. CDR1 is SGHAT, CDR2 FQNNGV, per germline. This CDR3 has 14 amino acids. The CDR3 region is CASRGQIGTDTQYF. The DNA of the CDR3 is TGTGCCAGCAGGGGGCAGATCGGCACAGATACGCAGTATTTT.

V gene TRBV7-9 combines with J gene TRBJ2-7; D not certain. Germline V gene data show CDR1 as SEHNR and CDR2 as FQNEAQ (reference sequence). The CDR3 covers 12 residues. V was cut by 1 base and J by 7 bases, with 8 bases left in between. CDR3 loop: CASSLVGQEQYV. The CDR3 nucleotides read TGTGCCAGCAGCTTAGTAGGGCAAGAGCAGTACGTC.

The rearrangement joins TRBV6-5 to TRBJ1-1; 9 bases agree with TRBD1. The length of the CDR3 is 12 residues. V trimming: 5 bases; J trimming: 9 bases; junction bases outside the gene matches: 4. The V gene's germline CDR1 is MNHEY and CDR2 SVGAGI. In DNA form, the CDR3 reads TGTGCCAGCAGTCGAACAGGGGGCAAAGCTTTCTTT. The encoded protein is CASSRTGGKAFF.

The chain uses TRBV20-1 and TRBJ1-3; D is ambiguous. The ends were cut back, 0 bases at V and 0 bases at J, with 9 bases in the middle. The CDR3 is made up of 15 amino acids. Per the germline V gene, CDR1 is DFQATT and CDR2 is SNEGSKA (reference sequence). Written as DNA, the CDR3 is TGCAGTGCTAGAGATATGGATCGCTCTGGAAACACCATATATTTT. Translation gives CSARDMDRSGNTIYF.

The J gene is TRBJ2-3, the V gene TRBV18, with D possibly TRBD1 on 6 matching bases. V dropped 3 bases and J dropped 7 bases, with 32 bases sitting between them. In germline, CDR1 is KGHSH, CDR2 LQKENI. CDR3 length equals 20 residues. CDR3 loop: CASSPLKLLRQDTPWNTQYF. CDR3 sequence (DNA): TGTGCCAGCTCACCGCTCAAGCTACTAAGACAGGATACCCCTTGGAATACGCAGTATTTT. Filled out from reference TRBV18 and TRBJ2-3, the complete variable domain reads NAGVMQNPRHLVRRRGQEARLRCSPMKGHSHVYWYRQLPEEGLKFMVYLQKENIIDESGMPKERFSAEFPKEGPSILRIQQVVRGDSAAYFCASSPLKLLRQDTPWNTQYFGPGTRLTVL.

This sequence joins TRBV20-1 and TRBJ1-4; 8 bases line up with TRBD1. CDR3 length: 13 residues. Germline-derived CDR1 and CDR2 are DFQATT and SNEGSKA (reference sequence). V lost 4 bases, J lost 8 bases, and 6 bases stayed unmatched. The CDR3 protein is CSATRTGREKLFF. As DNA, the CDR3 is TGCAGTGCTACCCGGACAGGGAGGGAAAAACTGTTTTTT.

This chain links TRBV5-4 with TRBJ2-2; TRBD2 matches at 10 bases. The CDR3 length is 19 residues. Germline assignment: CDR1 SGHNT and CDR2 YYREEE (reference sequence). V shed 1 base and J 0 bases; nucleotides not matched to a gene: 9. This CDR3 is CASSLLSSGGQSNTGELFF. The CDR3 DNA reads TGTGCCAGCAGCTTGTTGTCTAGCGGGGGCCAGTCGAACACCGGGGAGCTGTTTTTT.

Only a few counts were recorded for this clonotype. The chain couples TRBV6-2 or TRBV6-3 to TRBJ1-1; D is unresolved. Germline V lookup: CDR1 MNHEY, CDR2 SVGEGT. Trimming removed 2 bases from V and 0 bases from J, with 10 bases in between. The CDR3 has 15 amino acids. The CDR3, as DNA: TGTGCCAGCAGTTACGACGAGGGAGTGAACACTGAAGCTTTCTTT. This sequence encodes CASSYDEGVNTEAFF.

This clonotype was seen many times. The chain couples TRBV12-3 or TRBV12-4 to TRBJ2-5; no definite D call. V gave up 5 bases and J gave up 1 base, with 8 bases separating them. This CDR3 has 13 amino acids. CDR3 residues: CASSAAGQETQYF. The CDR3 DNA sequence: TGTGCCAGCAGTGCCGCTGGCCAAGAGACCCAGTACTTC.

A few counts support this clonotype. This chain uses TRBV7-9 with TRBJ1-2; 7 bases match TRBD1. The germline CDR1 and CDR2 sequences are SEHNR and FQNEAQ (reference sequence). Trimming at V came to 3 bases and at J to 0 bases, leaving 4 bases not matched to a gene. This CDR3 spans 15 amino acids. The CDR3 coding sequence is TGTGCCAGCAGCTTCAGCAGGGGGACTAACTATGGCTACACCTTC. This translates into CASSFSRGTNYGYTF.

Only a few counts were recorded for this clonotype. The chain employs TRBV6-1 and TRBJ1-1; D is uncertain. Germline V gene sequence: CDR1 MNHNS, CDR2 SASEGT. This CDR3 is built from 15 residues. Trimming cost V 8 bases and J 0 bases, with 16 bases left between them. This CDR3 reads CASSEPGLMNTEAFF. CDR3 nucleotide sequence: TGTGCCAGCTCAGAGCCGGGCCTCATGAACACTGAAGCTTTCTTT.

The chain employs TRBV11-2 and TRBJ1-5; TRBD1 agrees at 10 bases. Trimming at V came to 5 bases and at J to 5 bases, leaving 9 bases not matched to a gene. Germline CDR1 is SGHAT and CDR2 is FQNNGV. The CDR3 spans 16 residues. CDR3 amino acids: CASSRDRGTGHQPQHF. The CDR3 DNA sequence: TGTGCCAGCAGCCGGGACAGGGGAACGGGTCATCAGCCCCAGCATTTT.

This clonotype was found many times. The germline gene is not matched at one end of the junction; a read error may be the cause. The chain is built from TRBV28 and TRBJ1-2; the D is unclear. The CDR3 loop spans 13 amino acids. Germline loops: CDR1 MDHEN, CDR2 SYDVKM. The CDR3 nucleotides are TGTGCCAGCAGGGCCCCAAGTAACCATGGCTACACCTTC. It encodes CASRAPSNHGYTF.

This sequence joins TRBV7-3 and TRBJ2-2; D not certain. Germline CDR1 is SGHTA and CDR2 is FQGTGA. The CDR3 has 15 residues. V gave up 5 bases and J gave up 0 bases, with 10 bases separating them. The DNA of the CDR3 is TGTGCCAGCAGCCCCGGCGGTTCGAACACCGGGGAGCTGTTTTTT. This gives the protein CASSPGGSNTGELFF.

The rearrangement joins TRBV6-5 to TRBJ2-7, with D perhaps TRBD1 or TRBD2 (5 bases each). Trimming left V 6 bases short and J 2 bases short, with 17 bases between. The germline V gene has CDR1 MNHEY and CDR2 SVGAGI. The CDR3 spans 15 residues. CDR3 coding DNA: TGTGCCAGCAGACGGGACCCTCAAAGCACCTACGAGCAGTACTTC. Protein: CASRRDPQSTYEQYF.

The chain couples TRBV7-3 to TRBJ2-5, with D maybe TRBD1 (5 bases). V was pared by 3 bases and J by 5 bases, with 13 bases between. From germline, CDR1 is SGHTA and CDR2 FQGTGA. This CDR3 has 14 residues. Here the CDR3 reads CASSFAGPGETQYF. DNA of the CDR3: TGTGCCAGCAGCTTCGCAGGGCCTGGGGAGACCCAGTACTTC.

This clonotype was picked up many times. The CDR3 loop is CASRSGTTSTDTQYF. The CDR3 DNA reads TGTGCCAGCAGATCCGGGACAACCAGCACAGATACGCAGTATTTT. The chain recombines TRBV5-4 with TRBJ2-3; a weak D match, TRBD1 (6 bases). Deletions cut 5 bases from V and 0 bases from J, with 13 bases between. The CDR3 length is 15 residues. In germline, CDR1 is SGHNT, CDR2 YYREEE (reference sequence). Looking up the rest from reference TRBV5-4 and TRBJ2-3 gives the full variable domain: ETGVTQSPTHLIKTRGQQVTLRCSSQSGHNTVSWYQQALGQGPQFIFQYYREEENGRGNFPPRFSGLQFPNYSSELNVNALELDDSALYLCASRSGTTSTDTQYFGPGTRLTVL.

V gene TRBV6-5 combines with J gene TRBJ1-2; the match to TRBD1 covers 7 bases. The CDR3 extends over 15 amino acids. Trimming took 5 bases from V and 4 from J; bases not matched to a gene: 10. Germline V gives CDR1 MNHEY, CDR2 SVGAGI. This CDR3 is CASSTGQLAFYGYTF. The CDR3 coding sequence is TGTGCCAGCAGTACGGGACAGCTAGCTTTCTATGGCTACACCTTC.

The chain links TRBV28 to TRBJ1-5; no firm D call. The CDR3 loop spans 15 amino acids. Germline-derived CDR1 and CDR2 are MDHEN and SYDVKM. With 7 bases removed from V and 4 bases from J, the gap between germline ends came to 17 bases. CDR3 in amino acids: CASIFGGVGNQPQHF. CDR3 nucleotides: TGTGCCAGCATTTTCGGTGGGGTAGGGAATCAGCCCCAGCATTTT.

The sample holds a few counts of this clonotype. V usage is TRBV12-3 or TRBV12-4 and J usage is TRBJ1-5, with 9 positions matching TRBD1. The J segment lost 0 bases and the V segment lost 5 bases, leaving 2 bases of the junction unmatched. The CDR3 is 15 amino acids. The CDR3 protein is CASSGTGYSNQPQHF. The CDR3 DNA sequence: TGTGCCAGCAGTGGGACAGGGTATAGCAATCAGCCCCAGCATTTT.

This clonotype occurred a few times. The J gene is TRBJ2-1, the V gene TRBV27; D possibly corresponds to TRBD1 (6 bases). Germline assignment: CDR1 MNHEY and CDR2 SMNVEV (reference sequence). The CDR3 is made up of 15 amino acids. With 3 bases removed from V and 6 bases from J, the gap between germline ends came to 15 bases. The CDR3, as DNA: TGTGCCAGCAGTTTTGGGGAACAGGGTGTCAATGAGCAGTTCTTC. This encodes CASSFGEQGVNEQFF.

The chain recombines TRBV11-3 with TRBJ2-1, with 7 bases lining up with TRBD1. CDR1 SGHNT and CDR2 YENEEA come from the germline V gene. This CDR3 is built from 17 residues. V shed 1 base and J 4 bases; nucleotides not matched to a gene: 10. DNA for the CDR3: TGTGCCAGCAGCTTAGGAGAAGGGGACAGAACTTACAATGAGCAGTTCTTC. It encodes CASSLGEGDRTYNEQFF.

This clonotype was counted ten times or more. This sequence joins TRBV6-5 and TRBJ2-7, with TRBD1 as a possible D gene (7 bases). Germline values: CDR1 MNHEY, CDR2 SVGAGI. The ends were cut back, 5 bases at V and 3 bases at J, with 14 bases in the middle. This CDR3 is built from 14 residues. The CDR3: CASSPRQGGYEQYV. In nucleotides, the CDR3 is TGTGCCAGCAGTCCAAGACAGGGAGGCTACGAGCAGTACGTC.

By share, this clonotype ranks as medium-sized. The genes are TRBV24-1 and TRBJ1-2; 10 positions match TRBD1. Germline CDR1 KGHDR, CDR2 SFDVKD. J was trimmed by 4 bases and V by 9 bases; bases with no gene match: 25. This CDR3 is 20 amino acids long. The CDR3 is CATGPRRNLWDRGSPYGYTF. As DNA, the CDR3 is TGTGCCACCGGCCCCCGTCGCAACCTATGGGACAGGGGATCCCCCTATGGCTACACCTTC.

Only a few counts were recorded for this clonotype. CDR3: CASDRPGENYGYTF. In DNA, the CDR3 is TGTGCCAGCGATCGTCCGGGGGAGAACTATGGCTACACCTTC. The V and J genes are TRBV28 and TRBJ1-2, with D possibly being TRBD1 (5 bases). The germline CDR1 and CDR2 sequences are MDHEN and SYDVKM. Between the trimmed V and J ends, which lost 8 bases and 2 bases, there was a span of 15 bases. CDR3 length equals 14 residues.

The CDR3 coding sequence is TGTGCCAGCTCACCACCGGCTAGCTATGAGACCCAGTACTTC. This sequence encodes CASSPPASYETQYF. The chain couples TRBV18 to TRBJ2-5; tentative D call: TRBD2 (5 bases). The CDR3 totals 14 residues. V was cut by 0 bases and J by 5 bases, with 10 bases left in between. Germline V lookup: CDR1 KGHSH, CDR2 LQKENI.

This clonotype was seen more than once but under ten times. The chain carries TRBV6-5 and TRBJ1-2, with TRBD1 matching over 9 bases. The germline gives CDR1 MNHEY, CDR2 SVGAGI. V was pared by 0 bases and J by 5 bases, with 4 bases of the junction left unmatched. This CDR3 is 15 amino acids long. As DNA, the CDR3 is TGTGCCAGCAGTTACTCGACAGGGGGGTTGTATGGCTACACCTTC. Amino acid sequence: CASSYSTGGLYGYTF.

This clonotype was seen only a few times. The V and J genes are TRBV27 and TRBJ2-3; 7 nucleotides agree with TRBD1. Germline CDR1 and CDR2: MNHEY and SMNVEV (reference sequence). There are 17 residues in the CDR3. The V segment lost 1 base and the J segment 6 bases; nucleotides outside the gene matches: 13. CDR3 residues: CASSLYRTGGGLDTQYF. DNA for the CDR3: TGTGCCAGCAGTTTATACCGGACAGGCGGAGGTCTTGATACGCAGTATTTT.

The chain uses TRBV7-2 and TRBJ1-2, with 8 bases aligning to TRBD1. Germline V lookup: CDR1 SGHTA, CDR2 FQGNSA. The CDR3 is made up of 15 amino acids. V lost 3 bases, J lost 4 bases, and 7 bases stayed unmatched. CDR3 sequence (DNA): TGTGCCAGCAGCTTTGGACAGGGCCCGACCTATGGCTACACCTTC. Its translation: CASSFGQGPTYGYTF.

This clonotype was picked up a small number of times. In nucleotides, the CDR3 is TGTGCCAGCAGCCCGGGGGACCAAGAGACCCAGTACTTC. It codes for CASSPGDQETQYF. The V call is TRBV7-2, the J call TRBJ2-5; D may be TRBD2 (6 bases). V lost 5 bases and J 0 bases, leaving 7 bases between the germline ends. Germline assignment: CDR1 SGHTA and CDR2 FQGNSA. The CDR3 is 13 residues long.